This T cell receptor (beta chain) was sequenced for a study of blood T cells in healthy people across ages. Findings and caveats of the study: A greater number of naive CD4+ cells and higher diversity distinguished long-lived donors from aged donors.

It was with a sample-barcoded 5' primer and a J-beta primer mix that a second PCR of about 6 to 11 cycles was run. Every cDNA molecule carried a tag from a template-switch adaptor bearing 12 random nucleotides. In TCRdb, the 5' RACE reads were re-called with MiXCR into one record per CDR3 protein. The sample lists around 800,000 distinct CDR3 sequences, more than 25% occurring once. As regards this clonotype: Its antigen is unknown.

Germline loops: CDR1 WNHNN, CDR2 SYGVQD (reference sequence). CDR3 length: 17 residues. With V trimmed by 6 bases and J by 5 bases, 15 bases remained unmatched. Investigators took about 9.1 milliliters of peripheral blood from every donor. This same sample was also part of a study on T cells of mothers and their children. That work adds: Every mother supplied over 9.5 million TCR beta CDR3 reads and every child about 3 million.

The rearrangement uses TRBV10-1 and TRBJ2-4, with 8 bases identical to TRBD1. The sequencing input was blood. The sequence was obtained from a boy aged 5 to 17 in good health. CDR3 sequence (DNA): TGCGCCAGCAGCACCCAGGATGGACAGGGACTCCAAAACATTCAGTACTTC. Translating gives CASSTQDGQGLQNIQYF.